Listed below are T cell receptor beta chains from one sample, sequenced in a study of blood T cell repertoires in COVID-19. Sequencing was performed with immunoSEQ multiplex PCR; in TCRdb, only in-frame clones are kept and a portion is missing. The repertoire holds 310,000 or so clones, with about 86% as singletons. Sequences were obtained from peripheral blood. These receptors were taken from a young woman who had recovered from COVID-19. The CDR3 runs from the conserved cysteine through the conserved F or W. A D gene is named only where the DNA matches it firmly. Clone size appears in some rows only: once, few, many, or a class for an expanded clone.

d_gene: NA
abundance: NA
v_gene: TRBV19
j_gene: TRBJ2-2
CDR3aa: CASSIGSRGNTGELFF
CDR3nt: TGTGCCAGTAGTATAGGATCTCGGGGGAACACCGGGGAGCTGTTTTTT

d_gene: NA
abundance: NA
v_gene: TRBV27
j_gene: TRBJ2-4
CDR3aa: CASGSGTRNIQYF
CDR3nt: TGTGCCAGCGGATCCGGGACAAGAAACATTCAGTACTTC

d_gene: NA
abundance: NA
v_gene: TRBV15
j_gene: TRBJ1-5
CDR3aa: CATSRDLAGIPQHF
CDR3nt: TGTGCCACCAGCAGAGATCTAGCGGGAATCCCCCAGCATTTT

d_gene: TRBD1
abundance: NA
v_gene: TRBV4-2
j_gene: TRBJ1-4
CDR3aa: CASSPGTDQKGEKLFF
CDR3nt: TGTGCCAGCAGCCCGGGGACAGATCAGAAAGGGGAAAAACTGTTTTTT

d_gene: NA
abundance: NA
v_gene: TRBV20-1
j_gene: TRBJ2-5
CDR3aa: CSASGPGQETQYF
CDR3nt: TGCAGTGCTAGTGGGCCCGGGCAAGAGACCCAGTACTTC

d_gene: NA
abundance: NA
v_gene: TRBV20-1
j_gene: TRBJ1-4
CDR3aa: CSASRGGDEKLFF
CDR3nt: TGCAGTGCTAGTCGGGGCGGGGATGAAAAACTGTTTTTT

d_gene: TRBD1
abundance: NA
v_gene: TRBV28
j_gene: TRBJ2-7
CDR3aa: CASSAPGQGREQYF
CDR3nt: TGTGCCAGCAGTGCCCCGGGACAGGGTCGCGAGCAGTACTTC

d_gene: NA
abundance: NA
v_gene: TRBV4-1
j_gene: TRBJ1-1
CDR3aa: CASSQGPQVPADAFF
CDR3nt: TGCGCCAGCAGCCAAGGGCCACAGGTTCCTGCTGATGCTTTCTTT

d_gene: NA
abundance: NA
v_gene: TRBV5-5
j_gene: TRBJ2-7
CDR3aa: CASSLVSYEQYF
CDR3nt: TGTGCCAGCAGCTTGGTTAGCTACGAGCAGTACTTC

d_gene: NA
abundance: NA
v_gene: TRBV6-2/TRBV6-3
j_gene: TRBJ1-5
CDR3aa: CASSYHDRKIVNQPQHF
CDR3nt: TGTGCCAGCAGTTACCATGACAGGAAAATAGTCAATCAGCCCCAGCATTTT

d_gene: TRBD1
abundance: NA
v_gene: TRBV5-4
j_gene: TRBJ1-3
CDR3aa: CASSEGGQSGNTIYF
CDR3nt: TGTGCCAGCAGCGAGGGGGGACAGTCTGGAAACACCATATATTTT

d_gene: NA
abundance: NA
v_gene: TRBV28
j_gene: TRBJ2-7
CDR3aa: CASSLVSVTGLPYEQYF
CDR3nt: TGTGCCAGCAGTTTGGTGTCCGTGACTGGTTTGCCCTACGAGCAGTACTTC

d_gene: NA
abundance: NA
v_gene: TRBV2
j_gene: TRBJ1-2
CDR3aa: CASSEVAANYGYTF
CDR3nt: TGTGCCAGCAGTGAAGTCGCAGCTAACTATGGCTACACCTTC

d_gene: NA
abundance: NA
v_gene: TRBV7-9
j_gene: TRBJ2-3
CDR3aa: CASSLGSGDTDTQYF
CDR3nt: TGTGCCAGCAGCTTAGGGAGTGGAGACACAGATACGCAGTATTTT

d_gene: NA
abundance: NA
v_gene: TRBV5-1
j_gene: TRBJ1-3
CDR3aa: CASSSQGSGNTIYF
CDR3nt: TGCGCCAGCAGCTCACAGGGTAGTGGAAACACCATATATTTT

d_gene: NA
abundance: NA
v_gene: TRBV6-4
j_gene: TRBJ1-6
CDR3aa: CASSDSTENNSPLHF
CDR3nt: TGTGCCAGCAGTGACTCGACAGAGAATAATTCACCCCTCCACTTT

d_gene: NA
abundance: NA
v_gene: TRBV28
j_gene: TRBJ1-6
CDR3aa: CASKSSETYNSPLHF
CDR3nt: TGTGCCAGCAAAAGTTCCGAGACTTATAATTCACCCCTCCACTTT

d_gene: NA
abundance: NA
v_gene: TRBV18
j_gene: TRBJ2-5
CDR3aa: CASSPPTMETQYF
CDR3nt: TGTGCCAGCTCACCACCGACTATGGAGACCCAGTACTTC

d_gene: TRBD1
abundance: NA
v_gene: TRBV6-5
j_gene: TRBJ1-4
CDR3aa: CASRRDSTNEKLFF
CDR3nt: TGTGCCAGCAGGAGGGACAGCACTAATGAAAAACTGTTTTTT

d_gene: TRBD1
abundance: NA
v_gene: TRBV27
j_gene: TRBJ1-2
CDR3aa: CASSLFPPGGYGYTF
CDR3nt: TGTGCCAGCAGTTTATTCCCACCAGGGGGCTATGGCTACACCTTC

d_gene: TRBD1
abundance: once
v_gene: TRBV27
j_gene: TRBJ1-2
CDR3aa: CASSLTGTALGYTF
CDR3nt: TGTGCCAGCAGTTTAACCGGGACAGCTTTGGGCTACACCTTC

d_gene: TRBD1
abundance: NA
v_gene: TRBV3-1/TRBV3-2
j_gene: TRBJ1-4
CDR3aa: CASRPTGGTEKLFF
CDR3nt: TGTGCCAGCAGGCCGACAGGGGGAACTGAAAAACTGTTTTTT

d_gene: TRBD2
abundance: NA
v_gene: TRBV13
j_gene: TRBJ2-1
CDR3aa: CASSPILAGDNEQFF
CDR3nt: TGTGCCAGCAGCCCCATCCTAGCGGGAGACAATGAGCAGTTCTTC

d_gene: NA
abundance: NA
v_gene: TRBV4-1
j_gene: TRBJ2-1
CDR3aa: CASSQWATSNEQFF
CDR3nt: TGCGCCAGCAGCCAGTGGGCCACCAGCAATGAGCAGTTCTTC

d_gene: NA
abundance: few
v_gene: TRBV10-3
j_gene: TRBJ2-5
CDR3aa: CAISEPKSETQYF
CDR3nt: TGTGCCATCAGTGAGCCTAAATCGGAGACCCAGTACTTC

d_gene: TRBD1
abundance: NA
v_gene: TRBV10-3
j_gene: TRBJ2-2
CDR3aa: CAISEGTGEGTGELFF
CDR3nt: TGTGCCATCAGTGAAGGGACAGGGGAAGGGACCGGGGAGCTGTTTTTT

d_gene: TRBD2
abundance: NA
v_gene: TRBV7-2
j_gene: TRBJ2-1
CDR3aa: CASSLVAGGTNEQFF
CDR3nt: TGTGCCAGCAGCTTAGTGGCGGGGGGGACGAATGAGCAGTTCTTC

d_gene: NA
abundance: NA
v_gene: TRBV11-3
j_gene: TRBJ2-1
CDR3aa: CASSPPGGTHEQFF
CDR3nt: TGTGCCAGCAGCCCCCCTGGGGGGACCCATGAGCAGTTCTTC

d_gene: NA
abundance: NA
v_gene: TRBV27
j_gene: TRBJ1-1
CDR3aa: CASGYRAMNTEAFF
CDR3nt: TGTGCCAGCGGATACAGGGCTATGAACACTGAAGCTTTCTTT

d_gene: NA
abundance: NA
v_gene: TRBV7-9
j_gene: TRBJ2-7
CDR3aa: CASSPEGSYEQYF
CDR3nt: TGTGCCAGCAGCCCTGAGGGCTCCTACGAGCAGTACTTC

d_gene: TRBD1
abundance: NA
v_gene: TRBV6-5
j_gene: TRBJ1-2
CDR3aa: CASSRTGGYGYTF
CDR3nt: TGTGCCAGCAGCCGGACAGGGGGCTACGGCTACACCTTC

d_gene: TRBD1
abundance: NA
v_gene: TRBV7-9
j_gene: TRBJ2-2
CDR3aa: CASSRWGQSNTGELFF
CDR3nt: TGTGCCAGCAGCCGATGGGGACAGTCGAACACCGGGGAGCTGTTTTTT

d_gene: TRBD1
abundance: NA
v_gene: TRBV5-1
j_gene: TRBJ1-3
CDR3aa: CASSLAGQGSTIYF
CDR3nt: TGCGCCAGCAGCTTGGCGGGACAGGGCTCCACCATATATTTT

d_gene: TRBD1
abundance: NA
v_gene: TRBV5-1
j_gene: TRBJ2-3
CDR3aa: CASSLYRGEDTQYF
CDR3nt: TGCGCCAGCAGCCTCTACAGGGGCGAAGATACGCAGTATTTT

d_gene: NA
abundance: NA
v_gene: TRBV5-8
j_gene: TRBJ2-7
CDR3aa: CASSPDSYEQYF
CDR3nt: TGTGCCAGCAGTCCGGACAGCTACGAGCAGTACTTC

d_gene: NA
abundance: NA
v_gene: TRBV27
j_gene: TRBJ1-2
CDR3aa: CASSLSAPTRGYTF
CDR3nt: TGTGCCAGCAGTTTAAGCGCCCCCACGAGGGGCTACACCTTC

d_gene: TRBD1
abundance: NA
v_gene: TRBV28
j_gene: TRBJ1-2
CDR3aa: CASSAPGQGMNYGYTF
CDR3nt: TGTGCCAGCAGTGCCCCGGGACAGGGCATGAACTATGGCTACACCTTC

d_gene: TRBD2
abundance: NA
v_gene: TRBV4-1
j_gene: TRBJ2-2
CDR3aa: CASRLSVAGADGELFF
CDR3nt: TGCGCCAGCAGATTATCTGTAGCGGGAGCTGACGGGGAGCTGTTTTTT

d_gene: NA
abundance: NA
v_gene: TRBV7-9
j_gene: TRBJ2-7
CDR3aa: CASGRGLSSYEQYF
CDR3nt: TGTGCCAGCGGCCGGGGACTTAGCTCCTACGAGCAGTACTTC

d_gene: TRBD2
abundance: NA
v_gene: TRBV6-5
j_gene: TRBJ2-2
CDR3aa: CASSYESGLATGELFF
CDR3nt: TGTGCCAGCAGTTACGAGTCTGGACTAGCGACCGGGGAGCTGTTTTTT

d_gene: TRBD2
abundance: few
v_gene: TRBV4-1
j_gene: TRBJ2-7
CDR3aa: CASSQWTSGRAEQYF
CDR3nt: TGCGCCAGCAGCCAGTGGACTAGCGGGAGGGCCGAGCAGTACTTC

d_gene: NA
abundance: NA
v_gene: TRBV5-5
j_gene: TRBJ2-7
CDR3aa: CASSSLTYEQYF
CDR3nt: TGTGCCAGCAGCAGCCTGACCTACGAGCAGTACTTC

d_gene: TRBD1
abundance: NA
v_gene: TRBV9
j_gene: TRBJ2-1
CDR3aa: CASSVAGQGANEQFF
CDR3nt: TGTGCCAGCAGCGTAGCAGGCCAGGGGGCAAATGAGCAGTTCTTC

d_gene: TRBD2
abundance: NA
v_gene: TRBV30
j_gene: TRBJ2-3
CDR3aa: CAWSRGSGLTDTQYF
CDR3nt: TGTGCCTGGAGTCGGGGTAGCGGGTTGACAGATACGCAGTATTTT

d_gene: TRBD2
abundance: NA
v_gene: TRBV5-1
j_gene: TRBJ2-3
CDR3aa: CASSSQLAGGTDTQYF
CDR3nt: TGCGCCAGCAGCTCCCAACTAGCGGGGGGGACAGATACGCAGTATTTT

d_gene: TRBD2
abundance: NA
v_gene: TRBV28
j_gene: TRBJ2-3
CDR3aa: CASSLTSGVASQYF
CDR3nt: TGTGCCAGCAGTCTAACTAGCGGGGTGGCCTCGCAGTATTTT

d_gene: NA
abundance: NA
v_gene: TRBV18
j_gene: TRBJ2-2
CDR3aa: CASSPGQNTGELFF
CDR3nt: TGTGCCAGCTCACCAGGACAGAACACCGGGGAGCTGTTTTTT

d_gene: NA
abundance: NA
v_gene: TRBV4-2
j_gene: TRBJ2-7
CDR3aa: CASSPSGYEQYF
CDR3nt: TGTGCCAGCAGCCCGTCGGGCTACGAGCAGTACTTC

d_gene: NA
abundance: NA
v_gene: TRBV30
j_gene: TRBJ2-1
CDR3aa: CAGGSSFPYNEQFF
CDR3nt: TGTGCAGGGGGTTCGAGTTTCCCCTACAATGAGCAGTTCTTC

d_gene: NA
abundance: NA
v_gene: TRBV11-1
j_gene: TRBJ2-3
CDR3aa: CASSFGTSTDTQYF
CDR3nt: TGTGCCAGCAGCTTCGGGACTAGCACAGATACGCAGTATTTT

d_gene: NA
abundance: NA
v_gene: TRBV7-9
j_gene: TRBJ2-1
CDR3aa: CASSSGTYNEQFF
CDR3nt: TGTGCCAGCAGCTCAGGAACCTACAATGAGCAGTTCTTC

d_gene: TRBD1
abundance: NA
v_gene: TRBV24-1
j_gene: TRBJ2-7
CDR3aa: CATSDPGQGFEQYF
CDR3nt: TGTGCCACCAGTGACCCGGGACAGGGATTCGAGCAGTACTTC

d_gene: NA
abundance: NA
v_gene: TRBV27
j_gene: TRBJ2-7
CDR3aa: CASSSSGLSDDEQYF
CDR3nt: TGTGCCAGCAGTTCTTCAGGACTCTCCGACGACGAGCAGTACTTC

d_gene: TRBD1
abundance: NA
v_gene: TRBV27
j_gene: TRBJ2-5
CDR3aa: CASSLRTGQETQYF
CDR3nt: TGTGCCAGCAGTTTACGGACAGGGCAAGAGACCCAGTACTTC

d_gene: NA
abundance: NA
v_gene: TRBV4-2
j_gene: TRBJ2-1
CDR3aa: CASSQDEALPVF
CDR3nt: TGTGCCAGCAGCCAAGATGAGGCTCTGCCTGTCTTC

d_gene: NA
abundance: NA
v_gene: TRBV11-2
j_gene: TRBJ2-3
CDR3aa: CASSLANSDTQYF
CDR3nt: TGTGCCAGCAGCTTAGCCAACAGCGATACGCAGTATTTT

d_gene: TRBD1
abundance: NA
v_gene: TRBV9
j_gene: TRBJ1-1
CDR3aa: CASSPQDRTDRTEAFF
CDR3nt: TGTGCCAGCAGCCCCCAGGACAGGACAGACCGCACTGAAGCTTTCTTT

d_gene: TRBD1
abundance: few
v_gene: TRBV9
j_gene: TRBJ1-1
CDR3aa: CASSPGQGGTEAFF
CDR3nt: TGTGCCAGCAGTCCAGGACAGGGAGGGACTGAAGCTTTCTTT

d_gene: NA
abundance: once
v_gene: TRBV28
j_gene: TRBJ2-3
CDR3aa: CASSLDPRRDTQYF
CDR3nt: TGTGCCAGCAGTTTAGACCCTCGGCGGGATACGCAGTATTTT

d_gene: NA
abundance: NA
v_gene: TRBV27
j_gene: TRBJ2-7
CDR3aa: CASNRDNTYEQYF
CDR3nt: TGTGCCAGCAACCGGGACAATACCTACGAGCAGTACTTC